The 16 T cell receptor beta chains given below trace back to one sample, sequenced in a study of cytomegalovirus exposure and HLA in healthy donors. A multiplex PCR was run with 60 Vbeta primers and 13 Jbeta primers. Repertoires were generated with immunoSEQ multiplex PCR, while TCRdb's copy carries only in-frame clones and drops some. The sample spans approximately 93,000 clones; the ten largest clones claim 3% to 3.5%. The sample taken for sequencing was PBMCs. These receptors all come from a woman aged 25 to 39 in good health and CMV-seronegative.

This chain links TRBV28 with TRBJ2-1, with 11 bases that match TRBD2. The CDR3 has 13 amino acids. The germline V gene encodes CDR1 MDHEN and CDR2 SYDVKM. V lost 7 bases and J lost 7; bases outside the gene matches: 3. The CDR3 DNA sequence: TGTGCCAGCACGGCTAGCGGGAGGAATGAGCAGTTCTTC. Protein: CASTASGRNEQFF.

This rearrangement joins TRBV5-6 to TRBJ1-6, with no clear D. The germline V and J ends were trimmed by 3 bases and 10 bases, with 11 bases remaining between them. CDR1 and CDR2 from the germline V gene are SGHDT and YYEEEE. CDR3 length equals 13 residues. DNA for the CDR3: TGTGCCAGCAGCTATTCAGAGGGCTCACCCCTCCACTTT. Translating gives CASSYSEGSPLHF.

The rearrangement joins TRBV4-1 to TRBJ2-1; D is unresolved. This CDR3 is built from 16 residues. In germline, CDR1 is MGHRA, CDR2 YSYEKL. V shed 0 bases and J shed 0 bases, with 9 bases lying between them. CDR3 sequence reads: CASSQDYPSSYNEQFF. The CDR3 region has the DNA TGCGCCAGCAGCCAAGATTACCCGAGCTCCTACAATGAGCAGTTCTTC.

The DNA of the CDR3 is TGTGCCAGCAGTACCTCCGGGACAGGGATGAACACTGAAGCTTTCTTT. Residues: CASSTSGTGMNTEAFF. The gene calls are TRBV6-6 and TRBJ1-1, with 9 bases that match TRBD1. This CDR3 contains 16 residues. The V gene end was trimmed by 5 bases and the J gene end by 0 bases; junction bases not matched to a gene: 7. Germline V gene data show CDR1 as MNHNY and CDR2 as SVGAGI (reference sequence).

The chain employs TRBV28 and TRBJ2-5; TRBD1 matches at 7 bases. The J segment lost 2 bases and the V segment lost 5 bases, leaving 2 bases of the junction unmatched. CDR1 and CDR2 (germline): MDHEN, SYDVKM. The CDR3 spans 13 residues. The CDR3 sequence is CASSRQGQETQYF. The DNA for the CDR3 is TGTGCCAGCAGTCGACAGGGACAAGAGACCCAGTACTTC.

The chain is built from TRBV10-3 and TRBJ2-7, with D perhaps matching TRBD1 (5 bases). The germline gives CDR1 ENHRY, CDR2 SYGVKD. This CDR3 is built from 14 residues. V shed 10 bases and J shed 7 bases, with 23 bases lying between them. The CDR3 coding sequence is TGTGCCACGTCGAAGGGGCAGGTCTCGGGTGAGCAGTACTTC. This codes for CATSKGQVSGEQYF.

The chain links TRBV27 to TRBJ2-3; the D is unclear. Germline-derived CDR1 and CDR2 are MNHEY and SMNVEV (reference sequence). Trimming pared 5 bases from V and 4 bases from J, leaving 16 bases between. CDR3 length: 15 amino acids. DNA for the CDR3: TGTGCCAGCAGTCCCAGACCGTCCGGAGCAGATACGCAGTATTTT. Protein sequence: CASSPRPSGADTQYF.

This sequence joins TRBV5-4 and TRBJ2-3; 8 nucleotides align to TRBD2. Germline CDR1 is SGHNT and CDR2 is YYREEE (reference sequence). The CDR3 has 14 residues. Trimming took 7 bases from V and 6 from J; bases not matched to a gene: 10. As DNA, the CDR3 is TGTGCCAGCCACCGAAGCGGGGGTGACGATACGCAGTATTTT. Its protein is CASHRSGGDDTQYF. The whole variable domain, filled in from reference TRBV5-4 and TRBJ2-3, reads ETGVTQSPTHLIKTRGQQVTLRCSSQSGHNTVSWYQQALGQGPQFIFQYYREEENGRGNFPPRFSGLQFPNYSSELNVNALELDDSALYLCASHRSGGDDTQYFGPGTRLTVL.

The rearrangement joins TRBV27 to TRBJ2-3; D possibly corresponds to TRBD1 (6 bases). The ends were cut back, 6 bases at V and 0 bases at J, with 10 bases in the middle. The CDR3 spans 14 residues. Per the germline V gene, CDR1 is MNHEY and CDR2 is SMNVEV (reference sequence). CDR3 protein: CASSLGASTDTQYF. As DNA, the CDR3 is TGTGCCAGCAGCTTGGGGGCTAGCACAGATACGCAGTATTTT.

This chain connects TRBV6-6 to TRBJ1-3; D is unclear. The V end was cut by 6 bases, the J end by 0 bases, with 15 bases between. The germline V gene has CDR1 MNHNY and CDR2 SVGAGI (reference sequence). This CDR3 spans 16 amino acids. CDR3 sequence reads: CASSRGTGNSGNTIYF. For the CDR3, the DNA is TGTGCCAGCAGCCGGGGTACGGGGAACTCTGGAAACACCATATATTTT.

The rearrangement joins TRBV2 to TRBJ2-2; 7 bases are shared with TRBD1. The CDR3 runs to 14 residues. V shed 10 bases and J 4 bases; nucleotides not matched to a gene: 9. CDR1 SNHLY and CDR2 FYNNEI come from the germline V gene. The CDR3 here is CANRGTVSTGELFF. The CDR3 coding sequence is TGTGCCAACAGAGGGACAGTAAGCACCGGGGAGCTGTTTTTT.

V gene TRBV2 combines with J gene TRBJ1-4; TRBD1 aligns across 10 bases. Germline-derived CDR1 and CDR2 are SNHLY and FYNNEI. J gave up 11 bases and V 6 bases, and 6 bases lay outside the gene matches. The CDR3 runs 13 residues. The CDR3 DNA sequence: TGTGCCAGCAGCGGGACAGGGGATAGGAAACTGTTTTTT. Its protein product is CASSGTGDRKLFF.

This chain joins TRBV27 and TRBJ1-6; D gene uncertain. This CDR3 has 16 amino acids. The germline V and J ends were trimmed by 5 bases and 11 bases, with 22 bases remaining between them. Germline lookup yields CDR1 MNHEY and CDR2 SMNVEV (reference sequence). CDR3 region: CASSPSSGEIWTPLHF. For the CDR3, the DNA is TGTGCCAGCAGTCCCTCCTCCGGGGAAATCTGGACACCCCTCCACTTT.

The rearrangement links TRBV5-4 to TRBJ1-1; D is uncertain. The CDR3 has 12 residues. Between the trimmed V and J ends, which lost 6 bases and 10 bases, there was a span of 16 bases. The germline V gene has CDR1 SGHNT and CDR2 YYREEE (reference sequence). CDR3 nucleotides: TGTGCCAGCACCTTCGATCGGGCGGGAGCTTTCTTT. Translation: CASTFDRAGAFF.

Comment on this clone: Likely a read error: the CDR3 ends without its conserved phenylalanine or tryptophan. DNA for the CDR3: TGTGCCAGCAGCTTAGTGGCAGGGAAAGGCTACACCCTC. Its translation: CASSLVAGKGYTL. V and J are TRBV7-9 and TRBJ1-2; TRBD1 might be the D (5 bases). V was cut by 1 base and J by 8 bases, with 11 bases left in between. Per the germline V gene, CDR1 is SEHNR and CDR2 is FQNEAQ (reference sequence). This CDR3 is built from 13 residues.

The rearrangement joins TRBV28 to TRBJ2-7; D might be TRBD1 (6 bases). V was pared by 3 bases and J by 1 base, with 13 bases between. The CDR3 length is 15 residues. Germline values: CDR1 MDHEN, CDR2 SYDVKM. The CDR3 DNA reads TGTGCCAGCAGTTTTCTGGGGGCGAATTCCTACGAGCAGTACTTC. It yields the protein CASSFLGANSYEQYF.